A selection of T cell receptor beta chains follows, all from one sample in a study of T cells in Graves' hyperthyroidism and ophthalmopathy. TCRdb reprocessed the multiplex PCR reads with MiXCR, giving one entry per CDR3 protein. In the table there are 200,000 to 300,000 distinct CDR3 sequences, approximately 23% of which are singletons. Sequencing input: blood. Source of these receptors: a woman in her forties with Graves' ophthalmopathy. CDR3s include the opening cysteine and the closing phenylalanine or tryptophan. Fields, in order: D gene, clone size, J gene, V gene, CDR3 protein, CDR3 DNA. A D gene is named only where the DNA matches it firmly. Clone sizes are given selectively: once, few, many, or a class where the clone is expanded.

d_call: NA
clone_size: many
j_call: TRBJ2-2
v_call: TRBV6-5
cdr3_aa: CASSYSGRELFF
cdr3_nt: TGTGCCAGCAGTTACTCTGGCAGGGAGCTGTTTTTT

d_call: NA
clone_size: NA
j_call: TRBJ2-5
v_call: TRBV6-1
cdr3_aa: CASGRDIGQETQYF
cdr3_nt: TGTGCCAGCGGGCGGGATATTGGCCAAGAGACCCAGTACTTC

d_call: NA
clone_size: many
j_call: TRBJ1-1
v_call: TRBV20-1
cdr3_aa: CSARQNTEAFF
cdr3_nt: TGCAGTGCCCGACAGAACACTGAAGCTTTCTTT

d_call: NA
clone_size: many
j_call: TRBJ2-2
v_call: TRBV4-1
cdr3_aa: CASSQGTYMTGELFF
cdr3_nt: TGCGCCAGCAGCCAGGGGACATACATGACCGGGGAGCTGTTTTTT

d_call: NA
clone_size: many
j_call: TRBJ2-7
v_call: TRBV4-1
cdr3_aa: CASSLQDGTYEQYF
cdr3_nt: TGCGCCAGCAGCCTTCAGGACGGGACCTACGAGCAGTACTTC

d_call: NA
clone_size: NA
j_call: TRBJ1-1
v_call: TRBV7-9
cdr3_aa: CASSPGWGEAEAFF
cdr3_nt: TGTGCCAGCAGCCCAGGATGGGGGGAAGCTGAAGCTTTCTTT

d_call: NA
clone_size: many
j_call: TRBJ1-1
v_call: TRBV6-2/TRBV6-3
cdr3_aa: CASKKGHLNTEAFF
cdr3_nt: TGTGCCAGCAAAAAGGGACACCTGAACACTGAAGCTTTCTTT

d_call: NA
clone_size: many
j_call: TRBJ1-1
v_call: TRBV19
cdr3_aa: CASSMGLVNTEAFF
cdr3_nt: TGTGCCAGTAGTATGGGGTTGGTGAACACTGAAGCTTTCTTT

d_call: TRBD1
clone_size: many
j_call: TRBJ2-6
v_call: TRBV28
cdr3_aa: CASSRDRGTGANVLTF
cdr3_nt: TGTGCCAGCAGCCGGGACAGGGGGACCGGGGCCAACGTCCTGACTTTC

d_call: NA
clone_size: NA
j_call: TRBJ1-2
v_call: TRBV20-1
cdr3_aa: CSAREGYTF
cdr3_nt: TGCAGTGCTAGGGAGGGCTACACCTTC

d_call: TRBD1
clone_size: NA
j_call: TRBJ1-2
v_call: TRBV4-1
cdr3_aa: CASSPGQGAYGYTF
cdr3_nt: TGCGCCAGCAGCCCGGGGCAGGGGGCATATGGCTACACCTTC

d_call: NA
clone_size: many
j_call: TRBJ2-7
v_call: TRBV27
cdr3_aa: CASSFPSLLASSYEQYF
cdr3_nt: TGTGCCAGCAGTTTCCCCTCTCTCCTAGCCTCATCCTACGAGCAGTACTTC

d_call: TRBD2
clone_size: many
j_call: TRBJ2-7
v_call: TRBV6-5
cdr3_aa: CASQRTSGRGSYEQYF
cdr3_nt: TGTGCCAGCCAGAGGACTAGCGGGAGGGGCTCCTACGAGCAGTACTTC

d_call: NA
clone_size: once
j_call: TRBJ1-2
v_call: TRBV10-2
cdr3_aa: CASSEGRGVAYGYNF
cdr3_nt: TGCGCCAGCAGTGAAGGGAGAGGGGTCGCCTATGGCTACAACTTC

d_call: NA
clone_size: many
j_call: TRBJ1-1
v_call: TRBV28
cdr3_aa: CASSLRDTYTEAFF
cdr3_nt: TGTGCCAGCAGTTTACGCGACACCTACACTGAAGCTTTCTTT

d_call: NA
clone_size: NA
j_call: TRBJ1-2
v_call: TRBV6-1
cdr3_aa: CASSEARGIDGYTF
cdr3_nt: TGTGCCAGCAGTGAAGCGCGAGGGATAGATGGCTACACCTTC

d_call: NA
clone_size: NA
j_call: TRBJ1-3
v_call: TRBV7-2
cdr3_aa: CASSPRDVTRYTIYF
cdr3_nt: TGTGCCAGCAGCCCCCGGGACGTTACCCGTTACACCATATATTTT

d_call: NA
clone_size: many
j_call: TRBJ1-2
v_call: TRBV28
cdr3_aa: CASSFITGSDGYTF
cdr3_nt: TGTGCCAGCAGTTTTATCACAGGGTCCGATGGCTACACCTTC

d_call: NA
clone_size: NA
j_call: TRBJ2-7
v_call: TRBV12-3/TRBV12-4
cdr3_aa: CASSFSATDTNYEQYF
cdr3_nt: TGTGCCAGCAGTTTTTCGGCGACTGATACAAACTACGAGCAGTACTTC

d_call: NA
clone_size: many
j_call: TRBJ2-7
v_call: TRBV7-8
cdr3_aa: CASSQPEFSYEQYF
cdr3_nt: TGTGCCAGCAGCCAACCCGAGTTCTCCTACGAGCAGTACTTC